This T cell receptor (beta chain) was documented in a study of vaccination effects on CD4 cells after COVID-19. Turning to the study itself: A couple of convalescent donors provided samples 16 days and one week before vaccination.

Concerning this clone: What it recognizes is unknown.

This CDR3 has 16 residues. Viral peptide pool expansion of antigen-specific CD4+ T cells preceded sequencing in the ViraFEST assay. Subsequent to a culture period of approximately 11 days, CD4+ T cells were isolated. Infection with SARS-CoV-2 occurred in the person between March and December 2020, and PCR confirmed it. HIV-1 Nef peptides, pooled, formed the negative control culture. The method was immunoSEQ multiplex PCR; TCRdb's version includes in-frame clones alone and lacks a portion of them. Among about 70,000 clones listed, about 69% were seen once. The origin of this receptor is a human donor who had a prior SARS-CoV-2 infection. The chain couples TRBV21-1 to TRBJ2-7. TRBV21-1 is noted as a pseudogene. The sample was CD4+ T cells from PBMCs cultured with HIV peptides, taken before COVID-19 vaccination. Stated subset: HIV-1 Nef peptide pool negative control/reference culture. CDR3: CAGSTPGAEKTGEQYF. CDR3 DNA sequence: TGTGCCGGCAGCACACCCGGGGCAGAAAAGACTGGCGAGCAGTACTTC.